The present T cell receptor (beta chain) was sequenced within a study of cytomegalovirus exposure and HLA in healthy donors (dated by TCRdb to the late 2010s). At the level of the whole study: According to an earlier analysis of 550 to 750 of the donors, 150 million to 200 million T cells yielded 117 million unique TCR beta sequences and approximately 280 Gb of sequence data. An early release that covered around 590 HLA-typed donors contained about 300 gigabases of sequencing data and about 84 million unique TCR sequences. HLA typing included class I and class II loci at four-digit resolution. Across some 400 genotyped donors of the cohort, an average of approximately 240,000 unique TCR beta nucleotide sequences per donor were sequenced, and roughly 18% of those sequences were non-productive. All discovery cohort repertoires had been generated using a single sequencing platform. The aim of the study was to test whether cataloging public T cell receptors could identify signatures of past pathogen exposure. The T cell repertoires of about 700 subjects were profiled by immunosequencing and related to cytomegalovirus serostatus. In an earlier analysis of a few hundred of the donors, high-throughput TCR beta sequencing was used to judge whether each TCR beta V gene segment behaved as functional or pseudogenic. The study combined high-throughput TCR immunosequencing, statistical association of individual TCRs with disease status, and machine learning to predict cytomegalovirus infection status. In addition to the first cohort of 666 subjects, a separate validation cohort of 100 to 150 different subjects was used. Donor age, sex, ethnicity and CMV serostatus were collected together with the repertoire data. Rather than using new phenotypic data, the later analysis identified candidate immune exposures from TCR beta sequences and from how often those sequences occurred across donors. A later analysis re-examined previously published TCR beta repertoires from more than 650 donors and added high-resolution HLA genotyping to investigate patterns of TCR occurrence. The genetic ancestry cluster associated with self-reported Caucasian donors included about 84% of the roughly 400 genotyped donors. A later genetic analysis used genome-wide SNP genotypes for about 65% of the roughly 700 donors, treating that subset as a discovery cohort. The number of typed donors differed by locus: roughly 629-630 for A, B, C, DRB1 and DQB1; approximately 530 for DQA1; 606 for DPA1; and 400 to 480 for DPB1. About 5 DR-DQ haplotypes were handled as single units for association and clustering, since linkage in the cohort was strong.

About this clone: Its antigen target is currently unknown. Base qualities are not provided; no much larger clone lies one nucleotide away.

The cohort consisted of 670 or so healthy bone marrow donors. At the time of sampling, all cohort members were nominally healthy, though unrecorded immune exposures were likely present. The donor tested CMV seronegative, placing the donor among the 350 or so seronegative members of the cohort. Every donor gave a peripheral blood sample, and the peripheral blood mononuclear cells from that sample were used for TCR beta sequencing. Genomic DNA extraction from the blood cell samples was performed with the Qiagen DNeasy Blood Extraction Kit. V ends up 3 bases short and J 13 bases short, with an unmatched junction base count of 11. Based on the germline V gene, the CDR1 and CDR2 sequences are SGHVS and FQNEAQ. Including the terminal cysteine and phenylalanine, the CDR3 comprises 15 residues. Here the CDR3 DNA is all that survives: 45 bases in frame from base 1. The protocol used for the library was the immunoSEQ multiplex PCR assay. For the multiplex PCR, a mixture combining 60 forward primers for TCR Vbeta segments and 13 reverse primers for TCR Jbeta segments was used. A multiplex PCR assay on genomic DNA amplified the CDR3 region of rearranged TCR beta genes. Amplified TCR beta libraries were sequenced as 87-base-pair reads on the Illumina HiSeq System. The study's processing was this. Across the 666 repertoires, a later analysis counted approximately 83 million unique TCR beta chains, around 11 million of which were shared by at least two donors. A nearest-neighbor algorithm error-corrected the raw reads and collapsed the reads into unique sequences, merging closely related sequences to remove PCR and sequencing errors. Alignment of CDR3 sequences to IMGT reference sequences was used to assign V, D and J gene segments. For a sequence to be retained, at least a six-nucleotide match to both a V gene segment and a J gene segment was required. Rearrangements were classified as productive when the CDR3 lacked stop codons and remained in frame with V and J, and all other rearrangements were classified as non-productive. Following IMGT convention, CDR3 was defined as the stretch from the second conserved V-encoded cysteine up to the conserved J-encoded phenylalanine. In an earlier analysis of more than 550 of the donors, sequences lacking an unambiguous match to a single V gene segment were excluded. An earlier analysis of a few hundred of the donors called V segments functional above 56.7% productive rearrangements and segregating when the between-donor standard deviation exceeded 5%. A statistical classification framework was built for diagnosing cytomegalovirus status from the catalog of TCR beta chain sequences. A later analysis assigned V and J genes by comparing TCR nucleotide sequences with IMGT/GENE-DB human TR gene sequences. The TCRdist pipeline was used in a later analysis to assign CDR3 sequences and most-parsimonious VDJ recombination scenarios. A later analysis defined each TCR beta chain by its CDR3 amino acid sequence plus V-gene family, and excluded reads lacking a unique V-gene family. In a later analysis, some 600 highly shared, low-generation-probability nucleotide sequences were removed to address suspected cross-contamination and a sequencing artifact. In a later analysis, a clonal expansion index was calculated for each public chain from normalized within-repertoire ranks of inferred template counts. Generation probabilities in a later analysis came from a VDJ recombination model fitted to out-of-frame rearrangements, and those results were checked against IGoR. In a later analysis, hypergeometric tests were used to score TCR-TCR, TCR-HLA and TCR-CMV co-occurrence, with a repertoire-size bias correction applied to TCR pairs. A later analysis estimated false discovery rates by permuting HLA or CMV assignments 20 times. In a later analysis, co-occurring TCRs were grouped using DBSCAN, and TCRdist sequence similarity was added for clustering within HLA-allele-positive subsets. Repertoires with fewer than 30,000 or more than 120,000 public chains, plus five repertoires with anomalous nucleotide sharing, were excluded from co-occurrence clustering. TCRdb carries this immuneACCESS record with in-frame sequences only. Its versions omit some clonotypes, under half of them owing to an unresolved V gene in the studies checked, with the rest unexplained. For V, J and clone size, that table is used; D and trimming come from the DNA. For this sample the table gives over 200,000 clones, of which roughly 91% were detected only once. Of the sample, around 1% is held by the ten largest clones.

Study-level results and caveats: An earlier analysis of 587 of the donors showed that most TCR beta V segments appeared in productive rearrangements either about 87% or about 30% of the time, which broadly matched IMGT annotations. The authors suggested that the approach could potentially be generalized to other disease states and immunological phenotypes. The earlier analysis of 587 of the donors excluded 15 to 20 rarely observed V segments, including chromosome 9 orphons, because counts were too low. The 87-base-pair reads could not distinguish some IMGT-functional V segments, including TRBV6-2 and TRBV6-3, so those segments were excluded. In a later analysis, some 17,000 TCR beta sequences were associated with specific HLA alleles at a false discovery rate of 0.05. According to a later analysis, parvovirus B19, influenza, CMV and Epstein-Barr virus appeared linked to several top co-occurrence clusters. In vitro tests confirmed that a few of the cytomegalovirus-associated TCR beta chains recognize cytomegalovirus antigens. According to a later analysis, TCR association rates differed among HLA loci, with DRB1 alleles showing the most associated TCRs and HLA-C alleles showing the fewest. When HLA alleles, especially DR and DQ, strongly co-occurred, attributing TCR associations to individual alleles was difficult. A later genetic analysis associated a missense DCLRE1C variant with V-gene and J-gene trimming of TCR beta chains, and an independent cohort replicated the association. Because some donors lacked HLA typing at each locus, the association tests relied only on the typed subset. Most CMV-associated TCR beta chains appeared to be HLA-restricted in a later analysis, and the HLA associations seemed to be driven largely by CMV exposure. In both the original and validation cohorts, the classifier was reported to diagnose cytomegalovirus status with high specificity and sensitivity. This cohort had only TCR beta chains sequenced, and the lack of alpha or paired-chain data limited which features could be detected. A further reported finding was that TCR beta sequences accurately predicted the HLA-A and HLA-B alleles for most subjects in the first cohort. A later analysis found that HLA-associated TCR beta chains were more clonally expanded and had lower generation probabilities than equally common non-associated chains. Correlated functional status among segregating V segments might be attributable to linkage disequilibrium, but an unknown experimental factor could not be ruled out. Across donors, most TCR sequences were observed very rarely, whereas some public TCRs were present in many individuals. The study listed 150 to 200 TCR beta chains as associated with cytomegalovirus. A cluster of highly shared sequence variants was judged likely to be a technical artifact of the sequencing pipeline. In a later genetic analysis, fewer N-insertions in productive TCRs were reported among donors in an Asian-associated ancestry cluster than the roughly 640-donor mean. The presence/absence analyses assumed that sequencing depth was roughly uniform across donors, and that assumption may not be true. The only immune exposure information available for the cohort was CMV serostatus.

This receptor chain uses TRBV7-8 and TRBJ2-5; 13 junctional bases match TRBD2. Specimen: PBMCs. This receptor was taken from a young woman in good health and CMV-seronegative. The CDR3 reads CASSFLETSGRSLYF. The sequenced DNA is TGTGCCAGCAGCTTTTTAGAGACTAGCGGGAGGAGTCTGTACTTC.